A single sample gave rise to the 23 T cell receptor beta chains below, sequenced in a study of T cell changes during pregnancy in multiple sclerosis. TCRdb's table, derived via immunoSEQ multiplex PCR, lists solely in-frame clones and lacks some. Of roughly 64,000 clones listed, roughly 92% are singletons. The specimen comprised peripheral blood, sampled in the second trimester of pregnancy. The source is a female donor with multiple sclerosis, enrolled in a pregnancy study.

The chain recombines TRBV11-2 with TRBJ2-5, with 11 nucleotides matching TRBD1. V lost 4 bases and J lost 3; bases outside the gene matches: 7. From germline, CDR1 is SGHAT and CDR2 FQNNGV. This CDR3 has 16 residues. DNA for the CDR3: TGTGCCAGCAGCTCCAGGCGGGACAGGGGGAAAGAGACCCAGTACTTC. Translating gives CASSSRRDRGKETQYF.

The chain joins TRBV6-1 to TRBJ1-1, with a tentative D call TRBD1 (6 bases). CDR1 is MNHNS, CDR2 SASEGT, per germline. This CDR3 region has 13 residues. V was cut by 10 bases and J by 3 bases, with 15 bases left in between. DNA for the CDR3: TGTGCCACCCAGGGGTGGAAGGACACTGAAGCTTTCTTT. Protein product: CATQGWKDTEAFF.

The chain combines TRBV27 with TRBJ2-1, with 8 nucleotides matching TRBD2. Germline lookup yields CDR1 MNHEY and CDR2 SMNVEV (reference sequence). The CDR3 has 18 residues. J gave up 0 bases and V 1 base, and 8 bases lay outside the gene matches. The CDR3 sequence is CASSLLLAGGFSYNEQFF. The CDR3 nucleotides read TGTGCCAGCAGTTTATTGTTGGCGGGAGGCTTCTCCTACAATGAGCAGTTCTTC.

This chain connects TRBV11-2 to TRBJ2-1; a possible D gene is TRBD2 (7 bases). Germline CDR1 and CDR2: SGHAT and FQNNGV. The length of the CDR3 is 17 residues. Trimming removed 3 bases from V and 4 bases from J, with 19 bases in between. Written as DNA, the CDR3 is TGTGCCAGCAGCTTTTTGACAGGCGGGGGTAATTACAATGAGCAGTTCTTC. This sequence encodes CASSFLTGGGNYNEQFF.

The genes are TRBV29-1 and TRBJ2-5; 7 nucleotides align to TRBD1. The J segment lost 5 bases and the V segment lost 0 bases, leaving 6 bases of the junction unmatched. The CDR3 consists of 14 residues. CDR1 is SQVTM, CDR2 ANQGSEA, per germline. The CDR3 DNA is TGCAGCGTTGAAGAGGGGACAGCTCCGGAGACCCAGTACTTC. Translating gives CSVEEGTAPETQYF.

Worth noting for this clone: This same CDR3 is encoded by further DNA sequences in the sample. This chain uses TRBV6-5 with TRBJ1-3; D possibly corresponds to TRBD1 (5 bases). This CDR3 is 15 amino acids long. Germline CDR1 reads MNHEY; CDR2 reads SVGAGI. With 2 bases removed from V and 0 bases from J, the gap between germline ends came to 8 bases. The CDR3 DNA follows: TGTGCCAGCAGTTACAGGGGAAGCTCTGGAAACACCATATATTTT. This sequence encodes CASSYRGSSGNTIYF.

The chain uses TRBV10-1 and TRBJ2-7; 11 bases are shared with TRBD2. V lost 7 bases and J lost 4; bases outside the gene matches: 6. Germline-derived CDR1 and CDR2 are WNHNN and SYGVQD (reference sequence). This CDR3 is 14 amino acids long. For the CDR3, the DNA is TGCGCCAGCATCCTAGCGGGAGGTTCGTACGAGCAGTACTTC. Its protein is CASILAGGSYEQYF.

This chain uses TRBV2 with TRBJ2-2, with 7 nucleotides matching TRBD2. The CDR3 length is 15 residues. J was trimmed by 3 bases and V by 6 bases; bases with no gene match: 7. The germline gives CDR1 SNHLY, CDR2 FYNNEI. The CDR3 sequence is CASSRERGDTGELFF. In nucleotides, the CDR3 is TGTGCCAGCAGCAGGGAACGGGGGGACACCGGGGAGCTGTTTTTT.

The gene calls are TRBV6-5 and TRBJ2-2; D is ambiguous. The germline V and J ends were trimmed by 0 bases and 7 bases, with 9 bases remaining between them. In germline, CDR1 is MNHEY, CDR2 SVGAGI. CDR3 size: 14 residues. Here the CDR3 reads CASSYSSVLGELFF. The CDR3 coding sequence is TGTGCCAGCAGTTACTCCAGCGTGCTCGGGGAGCTGTTTTTT.

V gene TRBV9 combines with J gene TRBJ2-2; 9 nucleotides match TRBD2. The junction had 5 bases not matched to a gene; V was cut back by 0 bases and J by 2 bases. This CDR3 has 17 residues. Per the germline V gene, CDR1 is SGDLS and CDR2 is YYNGEE. The DNA for the CDR3 is TGTGCCAGCAGCGTAGGAGCGGGAGGCGTTAACACCGGGGAGCTGTTTTTT. Translated: CASSVGAGGVNTGELFF.

This clone was seen only once. The V gene is TRBV12-5, the J gene TRBJ1-3; TRBD1 aligns across 8 bases. CDR1 LGHNT and CDR2 FRNRAP come from the germline V gene. The V and J ends lost 6 bases and 4 bases, in that order; junction bases with no gene match: 14. The CDR3 extends over 17 amino acids. The CDR3 sequence: CASGRYPGQVYGNTIYF. The CDR3 DNA follows: TGTGCTAGTGGACGTTACCCGGGACAGGTCTACGGAAACACCATATATTTT. The full variable domain, completed using reference TRBV12-5 and TRBJ1-3, is DARVTQTPRHKVTEMGQEVTMRCQPILGHNTVFWYRQTMMQGLELLAYFRNRAPLDDSGMPKDRFSAEMPDATLATLKIQPSEPRDSAVYFCASGRYPGQVYGNTIYFGEGSWLTVV.

The genes are TRBV27 and TRBJ1-5, with 7 nucleotides matching TRBD1. Germline CDR1 and CDR2: MNHEY and SMNVEV (reference sequence). Trimming at V came to 5 bases and at J to 1 base, leaving 14 bases not matched to a gene. This CDR3 is 18 amino acids long. The CDR3: CASSPDRDALLSNQPQHF. The CDR3 DNA reads as TGTGCCAGCAGTCCCGACAGGGATGCCCTCTTGAGCAATCAGCCCCAGCATTTT.

V and J are TRBV10-3 and TRBJ2-5; D call uncertain. This CDR3 has 14 residues. Germline CDR1 and CDR2: ENHRY and SYGVKD. V dropped 10 bases and J dropped 2 bases, with 17 bases sitting between them. CDR3 nucleotides: TGTGCCACCTCCCGGGTGGGTGAGCAAGAGACCCAGTACTTC. This codes for CATSRVGEQETQYF.

The genes are TRBV19 and TRBJ2-5; D remains ambiguous. This CDR3 spans 13 amino acids. The germline gives CDR1 LNHDA, CDR2 SQIVND (reference sequence). The V end lost 7 bases, the J end lost 2 bases, and 11 bases lay between the germline ends. CDR3 loop: CASTDSGQETQYF. The CDR3 DNA sequence: TGTGCCAGTACTGACTCGGGTCAAGAGACCCAGTACTTC.

The chain joins TRBV4-3 to TRBJ1-2; D not certain. Per the germline V gene, CDR1 is LGHNA and CDR2 is YSLEER. The V end was cut by 4 bases, the J end by 4 bases, with 16 bases between. The CDR3 totals 15 residues. As DNA, the CDR3 is TGCGCCAGCAGCCCCCCGGAGGGCTGGGGCTATGGCTACACCTTC. Translating it yields CASSPPEGWGYGYTF.

J is TRBJ2-6 and V is TRBV5-1, with 7 bases lining up with TRBD1. The CDR3 is 17 amino acids. With V trimmed by 3 bases and J by 2 bases, 8 bases remained unmatched. Germline V gene lookup returns CDR1 SGHRS and CDR2 YFSETQ. CDR3 coding DNA: TGCGCCAGCAGCTCCACCGGGACAGTTACTGGGGCCAACGTCCTGACTTTC. This encodes CASSSTGTVTGANVLTF.

The chain uses TRBV5-1 and TRBJ1-1; TRBD1 matches 8 bases. CDR1 is SGHRS and CDR2 is YFSETQ in the germline V gene. This CDR3 is 18 amino acids long. The V and J ends lost 0 bases and 5 bases, in that order; junction bases with no gene match: 15. The CDR3 reads CASSLGRSGTGMGTEAFF. CDR3 bases: TGCGCCAGCAGCTTGGGGAGAAGTGGGACAGGTATGGGGACTGAAGCTTTCTTT.

Comments on this clone: Germline is not matched at one junction end, which may reflect a read error. The chain uses TRBV7-7 and TRBJ2-1; 7 positions match TRBD2. Germline V gene sequence: CDR1 SSHAT, CDR2 FNYEAQ (reference sequence). The CDR3 is 16 amino acids. The CDR3 spells CASSTRAGSSYNEQFF. CDR3 nucleotides: TGTGCTAGCAGCACCCGAGCGGGGAGCTCCTACAATGAGCAGTTCTTC.

About this clone itself: An end of the junction does not agree with germline; a read error may underlie this. This chain uses TRBV7-9 with TRBJ2-7, with 7 bases fitting TRBD1. Germline V lookup: CDR1 SEHNR, CDR2 FQNEAQ (reference sequence). CDR3 length: 16 residues. The CDR3 protein is CASSDRVRSESNERYF. CDR3 DNA: TGTGCCAGCAGTGACAGGGTAAGGTCGGAGAGCAACGAGCGGTACTTC.

The chain uses TRBV30 and TRBJ1-1, with a possible D match to TRBD1 (6 bases). V lost 3 bases, J lost 0 bases, and 20 bases lay in between. CDR3 size: 17 residues. CDR1 GTSNPN and CDR2 SVGIG come from the germline V gene (reference sequence). The CDR3 sequence: CAWRDTGWGGLNTEAFF. The CDR3, as DNA: TGTGCCTGGAGGGATACAGGGTGGGGGGGGTTGAACACTGAAGCTTTCTTT.

Comments on this clone: This CDR3 is also generated by other DNA sequences in the sample. The chain carries TRBV19 and TRBJ2-7; 10 bases match TRBD1. V gave up 6 bases and J gave up 3 bases; unmatched junction bases: 2. The CDR3 spans 13 residues. CDR1 is LNHDA, CDR2 SQIVND, per germline (reference sequence). CDR3 DNA sequence: TGTGCCAGTAGCCGGGACAGGGGCTACGAGCAGTACTTC. Translation: CASSRDRGYEQYF.

The V and J genes are TRBV5-4 and TRBJ2-6; 8 nucleotides agree with TRBD1. V lost 6 bases and J lost 4; bases outside the gene matches: 15. The CDR3 length is 18 residues. The V gene's germline CDR1 is SGHNT and CDR2 YYREEE (reference sequence). The CDR3, as DNA: TGTGCCAGCACCAGAGGGGGGCAGGGGGCAGTCGGGGCCAACGTCCTGACTTTC. This encodes CASTRGGQGAVGANVLTF. Together with reference TRBV5-4 and TRBJ2-6, the CDR3 gives the full variable domain: ETGVTQSPTHLIKTRGQQVTLRCSSQSGHNTVSWYQQALGQGPQFIFQYYREEENGRGNFPPRFSGLQFPNYSSELNVNALELDDSALYLCASTRGGQGAVGANVLTFGAGSRLTVL.

The chain joins TRBV6-4 to TRBJ2-3; 11 positions match TRBD2. CDR1 is MRHNA and CDR2 is SNTAGT in the germline V gene. The J segment lost 2 bases and the V segment lost 3 bases, leaving 1 base of the junction unmatched. This CDR3 contains 15 residues. The CDR3 loop is CASSDSGRATDTQYF. The CDR3 DNA sequence: TGTGCCAGCAGTGATAGCGGGAGGGCCACAGATACGCAGTATTTT.